This record looks at one T cell receptor beta chain sequence and its context. Its target antigen remains unknown. Per-base quality was not reported, and no clone a single base away is much larger than it. These data originate in a study of beta chain features in type 1 diabetes (dated by TCRdb to between 2018 and 2020). For context, the study as a whole: Mean age, gender distribution, total cell number and subset yield did not differ between patients and healthy donors. A total of under 140,000,000 sorted cells were examined across all samples, and the number of cells per subset was strongly correlated with RNA yield. The study compared the TCRB repertoires of sorted circulating CD4+ T cell subsets in recently diagnosed type 1 diabetes patients with those in matched healthy donors. Whereas all 30 or so donors provided naive and central memory subsets, regulatory and stem cell-like memory subsets were isolated from just 8 patients and about eight healthy donors.

What the research found in general, with its limitations: Naive, central memory and regulatory TCRB repertoires appeared to be more alike among patients than among healthy donors. Type 1 diabetes patients showed a moderate but significant shortening of TCRB CDR3 length in all four CD4+ subsets. Because cDNA rather than genomic DNA was sequenced, highly expressing activated cells could have been over-represented, although no difference in activation and CD3 levels was found between groups. PCR might favor shorter templates, but patient and control samples were amplified and corrected together, so any skew would affect both groups equally. Because small numbers of individuals were included in the HLA sub-analyses, any influence of HLA type on TCRB rearrangement was left unresolved. Fewer insertions and more nucleotide deletions at VDJ recombination sites were observed in patients with type 1 diabetes, implying thymic rearrangement abnormalities.

Each donor gave one peripheral blood draw, about 100 mL on average, collected into heparinised tubes. Using a panel that included CD45RO, CCR7, CD25, CD127, CD95 and CD27, naive, central memory, regulatory and stem cell-like memory CD4+ T cells were sorted on a BD FACSAria II. All sorted populations exceeded 95% purity. Right away, PBMCs were isolated by Lymphoprep density gradient centrifugation and were stained directly, with no culture step. So that batch effects would be minimized, each experiment stained and sorted samples in pairs, pairing one healthy donor with one patient. The entire isolated RNA was reverse transcribed using the High Capacity cDNA Reverse Transcription Kit, and thus expressed TCRB transcripts were sequenced. Deep immunoSEQ sequencing was performed on naive, central memory and regulatory T cell samples, with an average of roughly 3.6 million total reads per sample. After sorted cells were lysed in RLT buffer, RNA was extracted with DNase-treated RNeasy Micro or Mini kits, with the choice depending on cell number. Each cell subset was processed on its own to prevent cross-contamination, while patient and healthy donor samples were processed together. TCRB sequences were amplified from cDNA with the immunoSEQ multiplex PCR, producing 87-bp fragments spanning the CDR3 region. The amplicons were sequenced using the Illumina HiSeq platform. The authors' pipeline ran thus. Synthetic template baselines were used to correct PCR bias computationally, reads within Hamming distance 2 were collapsed, and singletons that could not be merged were discarded. By aligning reads against IMGT, V, D and J genes, CDR3 length, and insertions or deletions at six rearrangement sites were assigned. Within each subset, clonotype counts were normalized to sorted cell number, after which true diversity and Gini coefficients were computed with the tcR R package. The overlap coefficient, calculated on TCRB nucleotide sequences, was used to measure repertoire sharing. TCRdb re-hosts the immuneACCESS table, in-frame sequences only. Its copies lack some clones; in the studies checked, an unresolved V gene accounts for under half of them, and the cause for the rest is not known. The DNA gave D and trimming, while V, J and clone size come from that table. Present in this sample are about 390,000 clones, over 8.5% of which were seen just once. Less than 0.65% of the sample belongs to the ten largest clones.

Compared with germline, V lacks 8 bases and J lacks 5 bases; bases without a gene match: 8. The germline V gene sets CDR1 to MDHEN and CDR2 to SYDVKM. Inclusive of the bounding cysteine and phenylalanine, the CDR3 is 13 residues long. The DNA shown is the 39-base CDR3, in frame from base 1. Sequencing used central memory CD4+ T cells from blood. This receptor chain uses TRBV28 and TRBJ1-1; TRBD1 matches 7 bases in the middle. The sequence derives from a man aged 25 to 40 with type 1 diabetes. The CDR3 has the sequence CASPARGTTEAFF. The DNA sequence is as follows: TGTGCCAGCCCCGCCAGGGGGACGACTGAAGCTTTCTTT.